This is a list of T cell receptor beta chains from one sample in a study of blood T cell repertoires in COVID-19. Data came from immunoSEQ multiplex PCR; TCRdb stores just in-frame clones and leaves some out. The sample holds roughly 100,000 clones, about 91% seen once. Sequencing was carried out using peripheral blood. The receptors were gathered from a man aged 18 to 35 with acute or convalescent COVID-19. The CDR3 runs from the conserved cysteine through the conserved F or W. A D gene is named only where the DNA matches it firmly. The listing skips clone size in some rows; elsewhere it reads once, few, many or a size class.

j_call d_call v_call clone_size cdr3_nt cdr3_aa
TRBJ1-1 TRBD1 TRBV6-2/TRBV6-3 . TGTGCCAGCAGTTACGAGCAGGGGGCGAAAAACACTGAAGCTTTCTTT CASSYEQGAKNTEAFF
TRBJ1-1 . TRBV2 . TGTGCCAGCAGTGTCGTTCCGAACACTGAAGCTTTCTTT CASSVVPNTEAFF
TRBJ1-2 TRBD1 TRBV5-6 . TGTGCCAGCAGCCAAGGGACAGTCTATAACTATGGCTACACCTTC CASSQGTVYNYGYTF
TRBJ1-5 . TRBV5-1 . TGCGCCAGCAGCTTGGGCGAAGAGGGAAAGCCCCAGCATTTT CASSLGEEGKPQHF
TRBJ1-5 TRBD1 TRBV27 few TGTGCCAGCAGTTATACAGGGGGGCATCAGCCCCAGCATTTT CASSYTGGHQPQHF
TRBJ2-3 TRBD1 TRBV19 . TGTGCCAGTAGTGGGGGACAGGGAGGGAAAACGCAGTATTTT CASSGGQGGKTQYF
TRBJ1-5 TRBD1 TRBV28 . TGTGCCAGCAGGGACCAGGGGGCTAGCAATCAGCCCCAGCATTTT CASRDQGASNQPQHF
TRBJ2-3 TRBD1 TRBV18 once TGTGCCAGCTCGCTCCTCAGCGGGACAGGGCTTACAGATACGCAGTATTTT CASSLLSGTGLTDTQYF
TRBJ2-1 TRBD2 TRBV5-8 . TGTGCCAGCAGCTTTAGGGGCGGCGGGAGGGGTCACAATGAGCAGTTCTTC CASSFRGGGRGHNEQFF
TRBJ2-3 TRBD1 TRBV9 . TGTGCCAGCAGCGTAGGGACAGGGGGGCGTCCAGATACGCAGTATTTT CASSVGTGGRPDTQYF
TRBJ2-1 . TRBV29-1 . TGCAGCGTTGGGAGGGGCGGTGAGCAGTTCTTC CSVGRGGEQFF
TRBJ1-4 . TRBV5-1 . TGCGCCAGCAGCTTGGAACAGGGTGGAGGTGGAGAAAAACTGTTTTTT CASSLEQGGGGEKLFF
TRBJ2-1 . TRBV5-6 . TGTGCCAGCAGCTTAGGAGCGAATGAGCAGTTCTTC CASSLGANEQFF
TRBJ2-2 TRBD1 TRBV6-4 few TGTGCCAGCAGTGACACGGACAGGGCGCCCGGGGAGCTGTTTTTT CASSDTDRAPGELFF
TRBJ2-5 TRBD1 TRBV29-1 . TGCAGCGTTCACAAAGACAGGGGGCCGGAGACCCAGTACTTC CSVHKDRGPETQYF
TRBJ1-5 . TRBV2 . TGTGCCAGCAGTGTTGGGAGGAATCAGCCCCAGCATTTT CASSVGRNQPQHF
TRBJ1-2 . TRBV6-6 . TGTGCCAGCAGTTACGGGCAGAACTATGGCTACACCTTC CASSYGQNYGYTF
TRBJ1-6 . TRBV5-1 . TGCGCCAGCAGCAGTACAGTAAGCTCCTATAATTCACCCCTCCACTTT CASSSTVSSYNSPLHF
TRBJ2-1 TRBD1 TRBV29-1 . TGCAGCGTCGAGGGACAGGGTCTTTCCTACAATGAGCAGTTCTTC CSVEGQGLSYNEQFF
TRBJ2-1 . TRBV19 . TGTGCCAGTAGTAGACGTTCGGGGGTCGAGCAGTTCTTC CASSRRSGVEQFF
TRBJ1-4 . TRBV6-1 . TGTGCCAGCAGTGATAAGGAGAATGAAAAACTGTTTTTT CASSDKENEKLFF
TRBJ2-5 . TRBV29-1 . TGCAGCGGTCAAACAGGAGTCCAAGAGACCCAGTACTTC CSGQTGVQETQYF
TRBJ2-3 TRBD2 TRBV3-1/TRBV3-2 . TGTGCCAGCAGCCCTAGCGGGGGGCATCTTACGCAGTATTTT CASSPSGGHLTQYF
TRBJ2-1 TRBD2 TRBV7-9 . TGTGCCAGCAGCTTAGACCAAGGACTAGCCATTGAGCAGTTCTTC CASSLDQGLAIEQFF
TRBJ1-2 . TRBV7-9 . TGTGCCAGCAGCACAGGCCAGGCTTATGGCTACACCTTC CASSTGQAYGYTF
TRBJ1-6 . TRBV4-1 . TGCGCCAGCAGCCAAGAAAACATCTTTAATTCACCCCTCCACTTT CASSQENIFNSPLHF
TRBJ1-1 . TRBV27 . TGTGCCAGCAGCGGACACTTTGAAGCTTTCTTT CASSGHFEAFF
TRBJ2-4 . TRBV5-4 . TGTGCCAGCAGCTTGGACGCGGGGGCCTCACTAGCCAAAAACATTCAGTACTTC CASSLDAGASLAKNIQYF
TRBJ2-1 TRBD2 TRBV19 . TGTGCCAGTAGTATTCTAGCGGCAGCCTACAATGAGCAGTTCTTC CASSILAAAYNEQFF
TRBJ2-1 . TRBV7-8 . TGTGCCAGCAGCTTAGCGGGCTCCTCGGATGAGCAGTTCTTC CASSLAGSSDEQFF
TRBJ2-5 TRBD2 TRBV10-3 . TGTGCCATCAGTGAGTCTCCCGGGGGGTTACAAGAGACCCAGTACTTC CAISESPGGLQETQYF
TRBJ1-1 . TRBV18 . TGTGCCAGCTCACCGGTCCAGTTGAACACTGAAGCTTTCTTT CASSPVQLNTEAFF
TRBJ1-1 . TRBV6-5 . TGTGCCAGCAGTTACTCTTCTATGAACACTGAAGCTTTCTTT CASSYSSMNTEAFF
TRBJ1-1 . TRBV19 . TGTGCCAGTAGTTTACAGGGCCGAGGCACTGAAGCTTTCTTT CASSLQGRGTEAFF
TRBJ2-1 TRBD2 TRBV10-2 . TGCGCCAGCAGTGCAGGGACTAGCGGGGGCGGCGAGCAGTTCTTC CASSAGTSGGGEQFF
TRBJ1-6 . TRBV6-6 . TGTGCCAGCAGTTACCAGGTCCGCGGGCCCCTCCACTTT CASSYQVRGPLHF
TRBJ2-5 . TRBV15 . TGTGCCACCAGCACAGGGGCCTCGTCGAGGGCTCAAGAGACCCAGTACTTC CATSTGASSRAQETQYF
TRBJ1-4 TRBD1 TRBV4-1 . TGCGCCAGCAGCCGACTGGACAGGGGGGAAAAACTGTTTTTT CASSRLDRGEKLFF
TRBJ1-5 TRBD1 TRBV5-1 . TGCGCCAGCAGCCTCAGGGGGGGCAATCAGCCCCAGCATTTT CASSLRGGNQPQHF
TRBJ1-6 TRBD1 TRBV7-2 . TGTGCCAGCAGCTTAGCGGGACAGATAAATTCACCCCTCCACTTT CASSLAGQINSPLHF
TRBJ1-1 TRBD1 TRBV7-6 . TGTGCCAGCAGTTCAGGACAGGCTATTAACACTGAAGCTTTCTTT CASSSGQAINTEAFF
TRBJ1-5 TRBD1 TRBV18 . TGTGCCAGCTCACCGGGACAGGGATCTAATCAGCCCCAGCATTTT CASSPGQGSNQPQHF
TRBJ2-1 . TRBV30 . TGTGCCTGGAGTGTAGGGGACTACAATGAGCAGTTCTTC CAWSVGDYNEQFF
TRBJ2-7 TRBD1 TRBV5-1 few TGCGCCAGCAGCAGCGGACAGGTTCCGCGGTACGAGCAGTACTTC CASSSGQVPRYEQYF
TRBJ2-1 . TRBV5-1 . TGCGCCAGCAGCTTGGTCAGGGAGCAGTTCTTC CASSLVREQFF
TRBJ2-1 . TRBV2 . TGTGCCAGCAGTGGAAGGCGGGATGAGCAGTTCTTC CASSGRRDEQFF
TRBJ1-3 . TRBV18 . TGTGCCAGCTCAGGCTGGGGCGCTGGAAACACCATATATTTT CASSGWGAGNTIYF
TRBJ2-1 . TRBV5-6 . TGTGCCAGCAGCTTGGGGCCACCTGGTGAGCAGTTCTTC CASSLGPPGEQFF